Below, one TCR beta chain is given with its context. Antigen specificity is unknown. It was version v3.0 of the immunoSEQ assay that was run at survey level. Clones were read by immunoSEQ multiplex PCR, and TCRdb kept only the in-frame ones, dropping some. The sample includes approximately 19,000 clones, around 87% of them seen just once. This entry comes from a study of long-term antiretroviral therapy in people with HIV. Study conclusions and caveats: Although diversity increased after ART, it remained lower than in transplant donor controls.

CDR3 length equals 14 residues. Germline trimming cut 4 bases from V and 1 base from J; bases unmatched to any gene: 0. From germline, CDR1 is MNHEY and CDR2 SVGAGI. This specimen consisted of unsorted PBMCs, obtained 2.6 years after starting antiretroviral therapy. This receptor was obtained from a woman between 50 and 59 years old with HIV. The chain employs TRBV6-5 and TRBJ2-3; 9 positions agree with TRBD2. This chain's CDR3 is CASSLAGGTDTQYF. CDR3 in DNA: TGTGCCAGCAGTTTAGCGGGAGGCACAGATACGCAGTATTTT.